A single sample is the source of the 32 T cell receptor beta chains below, sequenced in a study of cytomegalovirus exposure and HLA in healthy donors. The PCR had 60 Vbeta and 13 Jbeta primers. Method: immunoSEQ multiplex PCR; TCRdb's copy keeps in-frame clones and lacks some. The sample has around 86,000 clones, approximately 7.1% seen once; the top ten hold about 2.5%. The sequencing sample was made of PBMCs. The receptor set was obtained from a middle-aged man in good health and CMV-seronegative.

This clone was counted a few times. This chain joins TRBV6-6 and TRBJ1-6, with a tentative D call TRBD1 (6 bases). V lost 4 bases and J lost 6, with 16 bases in between. CDR1 and CDR2 (germline): MNHNY, SVGAGI (reference sequence). CDR3 length equals 16 residues. The CDR3 sequence is CASSSGGARLNSPLHF. CDR3 coding DNA: TGTGCCAGCAGTTCCGGGGGGGCCCGTCTTAATTCACCCCTCCACTTT.

This clone has just a few counts. This chain links TRBV9 with TRBJ2-1; D is possibly TRBD2 (7 bases). Germline CDR1 and CDR2: SGDLS and YYNGEE. The CDR3 extends over 16 amino acids. V dropped 1 base and J dropped 4 bases, with 15 bases sitting between them. CDR3 sequence: CASSVFYGGTYNEQFF. Written as DNA, the CDR3 is TGTGCCAGCAGCGTATTTTACGGGGGGACATACAATGAGCAGTTCTTC.

The rearrangement uses TRBV6-1 and TRBJ1-4; D not resolved. CDR3 length equals 11 residues. The germline V gene has CDR1 MNHNS and CDR2 SASEGT. V lost 6 bases and J lost 5, with 4 bases in between. CDR3 in amino acids: CASRENEKLFF. CDR3 sequence (DNA): TGTGCCAGCAGAGAGAATGAAAAACTGTTTTTT.

This clone was seen a handful of times. The chain joins TRBV5-6 to TRBJ2-1; TRBD2 matches at 7 bases. The V gene's germline CDR1 is SGHDT and CDR2 YYEEEE. The CDR3 extends over 15 amino acids. After removal of 4 bases from V and 6 bases from J, the junction contained 10 bases not matched to a gene. CDR3 sequence reads: CASSPRTRVFNEQFF. The CDR3 coding sequence is TGTGCCAGCAGCCCTCGGACTAGAGTTTTCAATGAGCAGTTCTTC.

The V call is TRBV5-4, the J call TRBJ1-2; the match to TRBD1 covers 10 bases. V lost 4 bases and J lost 0; bases outside the gene matches: 9. This CDR3 contains 17 residues. CDR1 and CDR2 from the germline V gene are SGHNT and YYREEE (reference sequence). The CDR3 here is CASSRLRTGGSNYGYTF. The DNA for the CDR3 is TGTGCCAGCAGCCGCCTCCGGACAGGGGGTTCTAACTATGGCTACACCTTC.

This sequence joins TRBV5-1 and TRBJ2-1; 15 bases map to TRBD2. Germline V gives CDR1 SGHRS, CDR2 YFSETQ. The CDR3 totals 18 residues. V was pared by 3 bases and J by 9 bases, with 13 bases of the junction left unmatched. The CDR3 DNA is TGCGCCAGCAGCTCGGGACTAGCGGGGGGCTGGGATTCTGGTGAGCAGTTCTTC. Translation gives CASSSGLAGGWDSGEQFF.

The genes are TRBV28 and TRBJ1-2, with D perhaps TRBD1 (6 bases). The CDR3 sequence is 13 residues long. Trimming pared 5 bases from V and 8 bases from J, leaving 15 bases between. CDR1 is MDHEN and CDR2 is SYDVKM in the germline V gene. This CDR3 reads CASSQIQGRGYTF. The CDR3 DNA is TGTGCCAGCAGTCAGATACAGGGTCGGGGCTACACCTTC.

V and J are TRBV13 and TRBJ2-5, with 8 bases lining up with TRBD1. The better agreement between TRBJ2-7 and the DNA end casts doubt on the J call. This CDR3 spans 17 amino acids. Germline V gives CDR1 PRHDT, CDR2 FYEKMQ (reference sequence). The CDR3 DNA follows: TGTGCCAGCAGCACACGCGACGGACAGGGATTATCCTACGAGCAGTACTTC. Translated, it gives CASSTRDGQGLSYEQYF.

This chain uses TRBV5-6 with TRBJ2-1, with TRBD1 identical over 7 bases. The CDR3 loop spans 14 amino acids. V shed 0 bases and J 6 bases; nucleotides not matched to a gene: 3. Germline V lookup: CDR1 SGHDT, CDR2 YYEEEE. The DNA for the CDR3 is TGTGCCAGCAGCTTGGAGGCAGGGGGCAATGAGCAGTTCTTC. Amino acid sequence: CASSLEAGGNEQFF.

There are a few counts of this clone. The rearrangement joins TRBV5-1 to TRBJ2-7; the match to TRBD2 covers 9 bases. Germline-derived CDR1 and CDR2 are SGHRS and YFSETQ. Germline trimming cut 0 bases from V and 7 bases from J; bases unmatched to any gene: 8. The CDR3 consists of 15 residues. The CDR3 bases are TGCGCCAGCAGCTTGGACGGCGGGGGGGCCGGGGAGCAGTACTTC. It specifies CASSLDGGGAGEQYF.

This clone came up a few times. This chain joins TRBV7-3 and TRBJ2-1, with 11 bases fitting TRBD1. J gave up 9 bases and V 1 base, and 5 bases lay outside the gene matches. From germline, CDR1 is SGHTA and CDR2 FQGTGA. The CDR3 has 15 residues. As DNA, the CDR3 is TGTGCCAGCAGCTTAAGAGGACAGGGGGCAGGTGAGCAGTTCTTC. It encodes CASSLRGQGAGEQFF.

V is TRBV7-9 and J is TRBJ1-1; possible D gene TRBD1, 5 bases. V was shortened by 6 bases and J by 5 bases, with 22 bases between the two germline ends. The CDR3 is made up of 16 amino acids. Germline V gives CDR1 SEHNR, CDR2 FQNEAQ (reference sequence). CDR3 nucleotides: TGTGCCAGCAGTCGCGGAGGGACTAATGCTAAAACTGAAGCTTTCTTT. It yields the protein CASSRGGTNAKTEAFF. Together with reference TRBV7-9 and TRBJ1-1, the CDR3 gives the full variable domain: DTGVSQNPRHKITKRGQNVTFRCDPISEHNRLYWYRQTLGQGPEFLTYFQNEAQLEKSRLLSDRFSAERPKGSFSTLEIQRTEQGDSAMYLCASSRGGTNAKTEAFFGQGTRLTVV.

This clone was observed a few times. This sequence joins TRBV6-6 and TRBJ1-1; 9 bases agree with TRBD1. The V segment lost 5 bases and the J segment 0 bases; nucleotides outside the gene matches: 7. The CDR3 runs 16 residues. Germline V gene sequence: CDR1 MNHNY, CDR2 SVGAGI (reference sequence). The CDR3 sequence is CASSPGQGRMNTEAFF. CDR3 nucleotides: TGTGCCAGCAGTCCCGGACAGGGGAGGATGAACACTGAAGCTTTCTTT.

This clone was counted a few times. This chain connects TRBV6-5 to TRBJ1-2; 7 positions agree with TRBD1. The CDR3 is 13 residues long. The V segment lost 6 bases and the J segment 5 bases; nucleotides outside the gene matches: 6. In germline, CDR1 is MNHEY, CDR2 SVGAGI. CDR3 region: CASRDPGGYGYTF. The CDR3 coding sequence is TGTGCCAGCAGGGATCCAGGGGGGTATGGCTACACCTTC.

This clone was counted a few times. This chain uses TRBV6-1 with TRBJ2-3; 11 nucleotides match TRBD2. The CDR3 contains 15 residues. V trimming: 6 bases; J trimming: 3 bases; junction bases outside the gene matches: 5. Germline assignment: CDR1 MNHNS and CDR2 SASEGT. The CDR3: CASREIAGGTDTQYF. The DNA of the CDR3 is TGTGCCAGCAGGGAAATAGCGGGAGGGACAGATACGCAGTATTTT.

Of note for this clone: This same CDR3 is encoded by further DNA sequences in the sample. This chain joins TRBV5-1 and TRBJ1-2; 11 nucleotides line up with TRBD1. Germline V gives CDR1 SGHRS, CDR2 YFSETQ. The CDR3 totals 13 residues. V lost 4 bases and J lost 8; bases outside the gene matches: 4. CDR3 nucleotides: TGCGCCAGCAGCCTGGGACAGGGGGGCGGCTACACCTTC. This translates into CASSLGQGGGYTF. The complete variable domain, with remaining parts taken from reference TRBV5-1 and TRBJ1-2, reads KAGVTQTPRYLIKTRGQQVTLSCSPISGHRSVSWYQQTPGQGLQFLFEYFSETQRNKGNFPGRFSGRQFSNSRSEMNVSTLELGDSALYLCASSLGQGGGYTFGSGTRLTVV.

The V call is TRBV5-6, the J call TRBJ2-5, with TRBD2 as a possible D gene (5 bases). The CDR3 has 14 amino acids. V was clipped by 0 bases and J by 5 bases, with 11 bases between them. Looked up from germline, CDR1 is SGHDT and CDR2 is YYEEEE. The CDR3 reads CASSLVNSGETQYF. In nucleotides, the CDR3 is TGTGCCAGCAGCTTGGTAAATTCGGGGGAGACCCAGTACTTC.

This clone was seen a few times. This chain uses TRBV19 with TRBJ2-2, with 11 bases matching TRBD2. Germline V gives CDR1 LNHDA, CDR2 SQIVND (reference sequence). The length of the CDR3 is 20 residues. V was clipped by 4 bases and J by 5 bases; unmatched bases: 18. For the CDR3, the DNA is TGTGCCAGTAGTAGAGTGGGACTAGCGGATGCAAGTGAAGGTACCGGGGAGCTGTTTTTT. This sequence encodes CASSRVGLADASEGTGELFF. Filled out from reference TRBV19 and TRBJ2-2, the complete variable domain reads DGGITQSPKYLFRKEGQNVTLSCEQNLNHDAMYWYRQDPGQGLRLIYYSQIVNDFQKGDIAEGYSVSREKKESFPLTVTSAQKNPTAFYLCASSRVGLADASEGTGELFFGEGSRLTVL.

The chain joins TRBV19 to TRBJ1-5; perhaps TRBD1 as D (5 bases). There are 13 residues in the CDR3. V was shortened by 2 bases and J by 7 bases, with 9 bases between the two germline ends. The germline V gene has CDR1 LNHDA and CDR2 SQIVND (reference sequence). The CDR3 bases are TGTGCCAGTAGTATACGGGGGGGACAGCCCCAGCATTTT. Its translation: CASSIRGGQPQHF.

This sequence joins TRBV7-6 and TRBJ2-3, with 10 bases fitting TRBD1. The germline V gene encodes CDR1 SGHVS and CDR2 FNYEAQ. CDR3 length: 15 residues. V trimming: 1 base; J trimming: 6 bases; junction bases outside the gene matches: 4. In nucleotides, the CDR3 is TGTGCCAGCAGCTTAGGGGACAGGGGTTGGGATACGCAGTATTTT. Its translation is CASSLGDRGWDTQYF.

This clone was recorded a few times. The chain links TRBV6-1 to TRBJ1-1; D is unclear. This CDR3 is built from 14 residues. The ends were cut back, 0 bases at V and 1 base at J, with 6 bases in the middle. From germline, CDR1 is MNHNS and CDR2 SASEGT. CDR3 DNA sequence: TGTGCCAGCAGTGAAGCGGGAGGGAACACTGAAGCTTTCTTT. Residues: CASSEAGGNTEAFF.

The table lists this clone with a few counts. The CDR3 here is CASSLGSTLEQYF. The CDR3 DNA reads TGTGCCAGCAGCTTAGGTTCTACCCTAGAGCAGTACTTC. The chain couples TRBV7-9 to TRBJ2-7; D unclear. CDR1 is SEHNR, CDR2 FQNEAQ, per germline (reference sequence). The CDR3 is 13 residues long. Between the trimmed V and J ends, which lost 1 base and 7 bases, there was a span of 11 bases.

This clone has more than one count but fewer than ten. The chain has TRBV5-1 and TRBJ2-5; 7 bases agree with TRBD1. CDR1 is SGHRS, CDR2 YFSETQ, per germline. The CDR3 contains 14 residues. The trim removed 5 bases at V and 2 bases at J, leaving 6 bases unmatched. In DNA, the CDR3 is TGCGCCAGCAGGACAGGGTTGGGACAAGAGACCCAGTACTTC. Protein: CASRTGLGQETQYF.

This chain uses TRBV5-4 with TRBJ1-3, with D possibly matching TRBD1 (6 bases). The germline V gene encodes CDR1 SGHNT and CDR2 YYREEE (reference sequence). The CDR3 consists of 17 residues. Trimming pared 0 bases from V and 2 bases from J, leaving 15 bases between. This CDR3 is CASSLGRQGTAGNTIYF. The CDR3 DNA reads as TGTGCCAGCAGCTTGGGGAGGCAGGGGACGGCTGGAAACACCATATATTTT.

This chain joins TRBV5-8 and TRBJ2-1; 12 bases map to TRBD1. The CDR3 is 16 residues long. The V segment lost 5 bases and the J segment 5 bases; nucleotides outside the gene matches: 8. Germline lookup yields CDR1 SGHTS and CDR2 YDEGEE. CDR3 DNA: TGTGCCAGCAGGGGGACAGGGGGCGGCATCGACAATGAGCAGTTCTTC. Translating gives CASRGTGGGIDNEQFF.

This clone was found a few times. The chain carries TRBV6-1 and TRBJ2-5; the D is unclear. Trimming stripped 3 bases from V and 5 bases from J, with 13 bases between. There are 14 residues in the CDR3. The germline V gene has CDR1 MNHNS and CDR2 SASEGT. This CDR3 is CASSEANRRETQYF. The CDR3 DNA reads TGTGCCAGCAGTGAGGCGAACCGGCGGGAGACCCAGTACTTC.

The genes are TRBV5-4 and TRBJ1-1; the D gene is possibly TRBD1 (5 bases). Germline V lookup: CDR1 SGHNT, CDR2 YYREEE (reference sequence). V was trimmed by 2 bases and J by 4 bases, leaving 12 bases between them. The CDR3 runs to 14 residues. For the CDR3, the DNA is TGTGCCAGCAGCTTTTGGGGGGGGATCACTGAAGCTTTCTTT. This gives the protein CASSFWGGITEAFF. Full variable domain (rest looked up from reference TRBV5-4 and TRBJ1-1): ETGVTQSPTHLIKTRGQQVTLRCSSQSGHNTVSWYQQALGQGPQFIFQYYREEENGRGNFPPRFSGLQFPNYSSELNVNALELDDSALYLCASSFWGGITEAFFGQGTRLTVV.

The chain's CDR3 is CSVLDFEQYF. DNA of the CDR3: TGCAGCGTTTTAGATTTCGAGCAGTACTTC. The gene calls are TRBV29-1 and TRBJ2-7; D gene ambiguous. The CDR3 has 10 residues. CDR1 and CDR2 (germline): SQVTM, ANQGSEA. V lost 5 bases to trimming and J lost 6 bases, with 8 bases between them.

This clone has just a few counts. Other nucleotide sequences in the sample specify the same CDR3. The V call is TRBV7-3, the J call TRBJ2-1; TRBD2 matches 10 bases. CDR1 is SGHTA and CDR2 is FQGTGA in the germline V gene. V trimming: 6 bases; J trimming: 0 bases; junction bases outside the gene matches: 2. The CDR3 covers 15 residues. For the CDR3, the DNA is TGTGCCAGCAGTCCTAGCGGGAGCTCCTACAATGAGCAGTTCTTC. It translates to CASSPSGSSYNEQFF. The variable domain in full, with the rest retrieved from reference TRBV7-3 and TRBJ2-1, is GAGVSQTPSNKVTEKGKYVELRCDPISGHTALYWYRQSLGQGPEFLIYFQGTGAADDSGLPNDRFFAVRPEGSVSTLKIQRTERGDSAVYLCASSPSGSSYNEQFFGPGTRLTVL.

This chain links TRBV11-2 with TRBJ2-7; 11 bases align to TRBD2. Germline CDR1 and CDR2: SGHAT and FQNNGV. This CDR3 contains 14 residues. Trimming cost V 3 bases and J 9 bases; bases outside gene matches: 7. The CDR3 protein is CASSFLAGGPGQYF. The CDR3 DNA reads as TGTGCCAGCAGCTTTCTAGCGGGGGGACCCGGGCAGTACTTC.

This clone was seen more than once but under ten times. This chain uses TRBV5-1 with TRBJ1-1, with a weak D call TRBD1 (6 bases). The CDR3 spans 12 residues. V lost 6 bases, J lost 4 bases, and 10 bases lay in between. The germline V gene has CDR1 SGHRS and CDR2 YFSETQ. Written as DNA, the CDR3 is TGCGCCAGCACAGGGGTTAGCACTGAAGCTTTCTTT. Amino acid sequence: CASTGVSTEAFF.

The chain has TRBV29-1 and TRBJ1-1; D remains ambiguous. This CDR3 is 14 amino acids long. Trimming stripped 4 bases from V and 1 base from J, with 13 bases between. In germline, CDR1 is SQVTM, CDR2 ANQGSEA. The chain's CDR3 is CSVVLFHRNTEAFF. In nucleotides, the CDR3 is TGCAGCGTTGTCCTCTTTCACAGGAACACTGAAGCTTTCTTT. The full variable domain, its missing parts supplied by reference TRBV29-1 and TRBJ1-1, is SAVISQKPSRDICQRGTSLTIQCQVDSQVTMMFWYRQQPGQSLTLIATANQGSEATYESGFVIDKFPISRPNLTFSTLTVSNMSPEDSSIYLCSVVLFHRNTEAFFGQGTRLTVV.